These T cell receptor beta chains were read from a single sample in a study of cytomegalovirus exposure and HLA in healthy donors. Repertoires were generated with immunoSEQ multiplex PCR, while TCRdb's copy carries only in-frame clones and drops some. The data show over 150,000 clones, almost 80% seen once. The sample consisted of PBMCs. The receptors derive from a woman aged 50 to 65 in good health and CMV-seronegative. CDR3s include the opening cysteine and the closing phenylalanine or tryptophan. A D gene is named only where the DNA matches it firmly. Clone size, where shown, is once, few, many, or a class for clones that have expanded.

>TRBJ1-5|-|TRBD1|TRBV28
CASSPGQGNQPQHF
TGTGCCAGCAGTCCGGGACAGGGTAATCAGCCCCAGCATTTT
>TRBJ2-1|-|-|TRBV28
CASSLPLPSVYEQFF
TGTGCCAGCAGTTTACCCCTGCCATCGGTGTATGAGCAGTTCTTC
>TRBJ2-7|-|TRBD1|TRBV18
CASSETGNEQYF
TGTGCCAGCTCAGAGACAGGGAACGAGCAGTACTTC
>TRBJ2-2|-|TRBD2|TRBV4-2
CASSRDGGAGPGELFF
TGTGCCAGCAGCCGCGACGGGGGGGCGGGGCCCGGGGAGCTGTTTTTT
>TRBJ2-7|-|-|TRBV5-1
CASSLSTLVSEQYF
TGCGCCAGCAGCTTGAGTACTCTGGTGAGCGAGCAGTACTTC
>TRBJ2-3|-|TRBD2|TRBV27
CASSFIAGGYDTQYF
TGTGCCAGCAGTTTCATAGCGGGGGGGTATGATACGCAGTATTTT
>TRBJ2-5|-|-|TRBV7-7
CASSAGLQETQYF
TGTGCCAGCAGCGCGGGCCTTCAAGAGACCCAGTACTTC
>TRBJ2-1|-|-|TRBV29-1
CSVAGENNEQFF
TGCAGCGTTGCCGGGGAGAACAATGAGCAGTTCTTC
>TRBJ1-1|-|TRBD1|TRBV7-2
CASSLSRGYTEAFF
TGTGCCAGCAGCTTAAGCAGGGGGTACACTGAAGCTTTCTTT
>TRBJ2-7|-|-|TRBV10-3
CAISEGDTMYEQYF
TGTGCCATCAGTGAGGGGGACACAATGTACGAGCAGTACTTC
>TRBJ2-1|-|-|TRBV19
CASSIVGELGEQFF
TGTGCCAGTAGTATTGTTGGAGAGCTGGGTGAGCAGTTCTTC
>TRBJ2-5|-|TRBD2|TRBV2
CATSTSGYQETQYF
TGTGCCACCTCGACTAGCGGGTACCAAGAGACCCAGTACTTC
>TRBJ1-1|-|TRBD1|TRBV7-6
CASSTRQGTEGEAFF
TGTGCCAGCAGCACACGACAGGGTACGGAGGGTGAAGCTTTCTTT
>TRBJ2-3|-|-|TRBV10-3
CAISGNPGDTQYF
TGTGCCATCAGTGGTAACCCGGGAGATACGCAGTATTTT
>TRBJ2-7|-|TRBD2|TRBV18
CASSLTSGSYEQYF
TGTGCCAGCTCATTGACTAGCGGATCCTACGAGCAGTACTTC
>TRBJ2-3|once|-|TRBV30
CAWSRLANTDTQYF
TGTGCCTGGAGTAGGCTAGCGAACACAGATACGCAGTATTTT
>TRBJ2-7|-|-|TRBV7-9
CASSLGPVYEQYF
TGTGCCAGCAGCTTAGGTCCTGTCTACGAGCAGTACTTC
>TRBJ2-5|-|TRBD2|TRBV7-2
CASSSQLARQETQYF
TGTGCCAGCAGCTCACAACTAGCGAGACAAGAGACCCAGTACTTC
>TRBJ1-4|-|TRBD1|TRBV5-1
CASSLTGGSNEKLFF
TGCGCCAGCAGCTTAACAGGGGGAAGTAATGAAAAACTGTTTTTT
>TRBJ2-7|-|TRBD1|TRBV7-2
CASSSPGQAFYEQYF
TGTGCCAGCAGCTCTCCGGGACAGGCGTTCTACGAGCAGTACTTC
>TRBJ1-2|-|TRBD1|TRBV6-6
CASSYLLQGASGYTF
TGTGCCAGCAGTTATCTCCTACAGGGGGCCTCTGGCTACACCTTC
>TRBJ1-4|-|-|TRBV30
CAWSTGRVF
TGTGCCTGGAGCACCGGGAGAGTATTT
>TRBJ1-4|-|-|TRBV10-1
CASSGGKGEKLFF
TGCGCCAGCAGTGGAGGGAAGGGTGAAAAACTGTTTTTT
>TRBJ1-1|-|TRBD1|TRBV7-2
CASSRDRGWNTEAFF
TGTGCCAGCAGCCGGGACAGGGGGTGGAACACTGAAGCTTTCTTT
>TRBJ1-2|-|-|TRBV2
CASSDDSGGGYTF
TGTGCCAGCAGTGATGACAGTGGGGGCGGCTACACCTTC
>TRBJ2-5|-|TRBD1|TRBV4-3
CASSSGTGQETQYF
TGCGCCAGCAGCTCCGGGACAGGCCAAGAGACCCAGTACTTC
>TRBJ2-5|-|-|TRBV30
CAWSTGSQETQYF
TGTGCCTGGAGTACAGGGTCGCAAGAGACCCAGTACTTC
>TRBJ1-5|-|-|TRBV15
CATSRGNQGNQPQHF
TGTGCCACCAGCAGAGGTAATCAGGGGAATCAGCCCCAGCATTTT
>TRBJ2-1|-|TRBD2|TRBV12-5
CASGPVAGSYNEQFF
TGTGCTAGTGGCCCCGTAGCGGGCTCATACAATGAGCAGTTCTTC
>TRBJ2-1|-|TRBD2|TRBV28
CASTGASGAYLYNEQFF
TGTGCCAGCACAGGTGCTAGCGGGGCCTATCTTTACAATGAGCAGTTCTTC
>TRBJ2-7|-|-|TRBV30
CAWLDKNSYEQYF
TGTGCCTGGTTGGACAAAAACTCCTACGAGCAGTACTTC
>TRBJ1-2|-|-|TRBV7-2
CASSPGTYGYTF
TGTGCCAGCAGCCCCGGGACATATGGCTACACCTTC
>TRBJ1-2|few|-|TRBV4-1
CASSRGTNYGYTF
TGCGCCAGCAGCCGCGGGACCAACTATGGCTACACCTTC
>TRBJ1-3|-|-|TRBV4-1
CASSQVLGGSGNTIYF
TGCGCCAGCAGCCAAGTTCTGGGGGGCTCTGGAAACACCATATATTTT
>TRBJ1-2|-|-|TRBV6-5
CASGANSVNYGYTF
TGTGCCAGCGGGGCAAACTCGGTCAACTATGGCTACACCTTC
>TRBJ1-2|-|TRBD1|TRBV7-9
CASSLGPLGQGGYGYTF
TGTGCCAGCAGCTTAGGCCCTCTCGGACAGGGCGGCTATGGCTACACCTTC
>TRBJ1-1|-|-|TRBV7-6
CASSLTQGWTEAFF
TGTGCCAGCAGCTTAACTCAGGGTTGGACTGAAGCTTTCTTT
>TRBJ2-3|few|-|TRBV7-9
CASQRYLGTDTQYF
TGTGCCAGTCAGCGGTACTTGGGGACAGATACGCAGTATTTT
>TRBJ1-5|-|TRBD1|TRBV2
CASSSTGVNQPQHF
TGTGCCAGCAGCTCGACAGGGGTAAATCAGCCCCAGCATTTT
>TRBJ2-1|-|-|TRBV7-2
CASSPEAIFLSSYNEQFF
TGTGCCAGCAGTCCTGAGGCTATATTCCTGAGCTCCTACAATGAGCAGTTCTTC
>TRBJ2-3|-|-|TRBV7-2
CASSFSGRSTDTQYF
TGTGCCAGCAGCTTTAGCGGAAGAAGCACAGATACGCAGTATTTT
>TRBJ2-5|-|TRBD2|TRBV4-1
CASRASGREETQYF
TGCGCCAGCAGGGCTAGCGGGAGAGAAGAGACCCAGTACTTC
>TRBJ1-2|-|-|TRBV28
CASSGYGYTF
TGTGCCAGCAGCGGCTATGGCTACACCTTC
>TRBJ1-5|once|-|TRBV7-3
CASSWTAVQPQHF
TGTGCCAGCAGCTGGACAGCGGTTCAGCCCCAGCATTTT
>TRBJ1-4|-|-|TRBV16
CASSQRGANEKLFF
TGTGCCAGCAGCCAACGGGGGGCTAATGAAAAACTGTTTTTT
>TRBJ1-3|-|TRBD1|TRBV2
CASRGQGTSGNTIYF
TGTGCCAGCAGGGGACAGGGGACCTCTGGAAACACCATATATTTT
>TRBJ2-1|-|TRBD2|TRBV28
CASSLPEGLVFSGEQFF
TGTGCCAGCAGTTTACCGGAGGGACTAGTTTTTTCGGGTGAGCAGTTCTTC
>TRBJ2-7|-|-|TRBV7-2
CASSLAGDYEQYF
TGTGCCAGCAGCTTAGCCGGGGACTACGAGCAGTACTTC
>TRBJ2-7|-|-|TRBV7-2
CASSLGEGSPGHEQYF
TGTGCCAGCAGCTTAGGTGAGGGCAGCCCCGGGCACGAGCAGTACTTC
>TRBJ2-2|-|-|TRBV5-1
CASSWALKNTGELFF
TGCGCCAGCAGCTGGGCCCTAAAAAACACCGGGGAGCTGTTTTTT
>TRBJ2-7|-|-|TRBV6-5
CASSQGWGGTYEQYF
TGTGCCAGCAGCCAGGGCTGGGGCGGCACCTACGAGCAGTACTTC
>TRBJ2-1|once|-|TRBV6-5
CASTSSYNEQFF
TGTGCCAGCACTAGCTCCTACAATGAGCAGTTCTTC
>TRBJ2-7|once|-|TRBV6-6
CASSYIAETQYF
TGTGCCAGCAGTTACATAGCGGAGACGCAGTACTTC